The 21 T cell receptor beta chains given below trace back to one sample, sequenced in a study of T cell clonotyping in hematopoietic cell transplantation. Method: immunoSEQ multiplex PCR; TCRdb's copy keeps in-frame clones and lacks some. In the table there are over 35,000 clones, 88% of which are singletons. Material: peripheral blood mononuclear cells. The origin of the receptors is a middle-aged woman in good health. Some clones in this sample may be carry-over from other donors' samples.

This clone was recorded a few times. V and J are TRBV28 and TRBJ2-7, with D possibly being TRBD1 or TRBD2 (5 bases each). With 4 bases removed from V and 3 bases from J, the gap between germline ends came to 16 bases. Germline V gene sequence: CDR1 MDHEN, CDR2 SYDVKM. This CDR3 is 15 amino acids long. This CDR3 reads CASSSPWGPGYEQYF. CDR3 bases: TGTGCCAGCAGTTCCCCCTGGGGACCAGGCTACGAGCAGTACTTC.

The genes are TRBV6-1 and TRBJ1-4, with TRBD1 as a possible D gene (6 bases). The CDR3 consists of 14 residues. V shed 9 bases and J shed 1 base, with 12 bases lying between them. The germline gives CDR1 MNHNS, CDR2 SASEGT. The CDR3 is CASRGFGTNEKLFF. CDR3 sequence (DNA): TGTGCCAGTAGGGGGTTCGGAACTAATGAAAAACTGTTTTTT.

This chain connects TRBV4-1 to TRBJ1-5; no clear D gene. Trimming pared 1 base from V and 6 bases from J, leaving 7 bases between. Germline values: CDR1 MGHRA, CDR2 YSYEKL. The CDR3 has 13 residues. CDR3 protein: CASSQGHRQPQHF. The CDR3 DNA reads as TGCGCCAGCAGCCAAGGTCACCGTCAGCCCCAGCATTTT.

The V and J genes are TRBV7-2 and TRBJ1-1; D perhaps matches TRBD1 (6 bases). Germline-derived CDR1 and CDR2 are SGHTA and FQGNSA. Between the trimmed V and J ends, which lost 4 bases and 5 bases, there was a span of 14 bases. The CDR3 is made up of 14 amino acids. The CDR3: CASSYRAPRTEAFF. CDR3 bases: TGTGCCAGCAGCTACAGGGCCCCAAGAACTGAAGCTTTCTTT.

The chain combines TRBV20-1 with TRBJ2-1; D gene ambiguous. CDR1 DFQATT and CDR2 SNEGSKA come from the germline V gene (reference sequence). The CDR3 has 11 amino acids. V was shortened by 3 bases and J by 10 bases, with 10 bases between the two germline ends. The CDR3 here is CSASTPEEQFF. CDR3 coding DNA: TGCAGTGCTAGCACCCCAGAGGAGCAGTTCTTC.

The V call is TRBV5-4, the J call TRBJ2-7, with 7 bases fitting TRBD1. Germline trimming cut 4 bases from V and 3 bases from J; bases unmatched to any gene: 4. Germline V gene data show CDR1 as SGHNT and CDR2 as YYREEE (reference sequence). This CDR3 spans 13 amino acids. CDR3 residues: CASSRGQNYEQYF. The CDR3 nucleotides are TGTGCCAGCAGCCGGGGACAGAACTACGAGCAGTACTTC.

As for this clone: One end of the junction fails to match germline, which may point to a read error. The chain recombines TRBV15 with TRBJ1-5, with D unclear. Germline CDR1 is LNHNV and CDR2 is YYDKDF (reference sequence). The CDR3 runs to 13 residues. CDR3 sequence: CATSRERVQTQHF. CDR3 coding DNA: TGTGCCACCAGCAGAGAGCGGGTTCAGACCCAGCATTTT. The full variable domain, in which reference TRBV15 and TRBJ1-5 provide the parts outside the CDR3, is DAMVIQNPRYQVTQFGKPVTLSCSQTLNHNVMYWYQQKSSQAPKLLFHYYDKDFNNEADTPDNFQSRRPNTSFCFLDIRSPGLGDTAMYLCATSRERVQTQHFGDGTRLSIL.

The chain employs TRBV7-3 and TRBJ2-2; D uncertain. V was cut by 2 bases and J by 2 bases, with 9 bases left in between. The CDR3 consists of 15 residues. The germline gives CDR1 SGHTA, CDR2 FQGTGA. The CDR3 here is CASSLFTGNTGELFF. The CDR3 nucleotides read TGTGCCAGCAGCTTATTCACTGGCAACACCGGGGAGCTGTTTTTT.

The chain joins TRBV2 to TRBJ1-1; D remains unclear. V shed 7 bases and J shed 0 bases, with 3 bases lying between them. There are 11 residues in the CDR3. Germline-derived CDR1 and CDR2 are SNHLY and FYNNEI. As DNA, the CDR3 is TGTGCCAGCAAATTGAACACTGAAGCTTTCTTT. Residues: CASKLNTEAFF. Combining the CDR3 with reference TRBV2 and TRBJ1-1 gives the whole variable domain EPEVTQTPSHQVTQMGQEVILRCVPISNHLYFYWYRQILGQKVEFLVSFYNNEISEKSEIFDDQFSVERPDGSNFTLKIRSTKLEDSAMYFCASKLNTEAFFGQGTRLTVV.

The V gene is TRBV11-2, the J gene TRBJ2-2; 7 bases are shared with TRBD2. Germline trimming cut 3 bases from V and 1 base from J; bases unmatched to any gene: 5. The germline gives CDR1 SGHAT, CDR2 FQNNGV. The CDR3 length is 16 residues. The DNA for the CDR3 is TGTGCCAGCAGCTTCTCACTAGCGTTGAACACCGGGGAGCTGTTTTTT. Translated: CASSFSLALNTGELFF.

The chain uses TRBV5-6 and TRBJ1-1, with D possibly matching TRBD1 (5 bases). This CDR3 is 14 amino acids long. V gave up 2 bases and J gave up 5 bases, with 13 bases separating them. CDR1 and CDR2 from the germline V gene are SGHDT and YYEEEE. CDR3 residues: CASSFGGSWTEAFF. CDR3 nucleotides: TGTGCCAGCAGCTTCGGGGGAAGTTGGACTGAAGCTTTCTTT.

The table lists this clone with a few counts. This chain links TRBV6-5 with TRBJ1-2; the D is unclear. Deletions cut 7 bases from V and 4 bases from J, with 13 bases between. The CDR3 has 13 residues. CDR1 and CDR2 from the germline V gene are MNHEY and SVGAGI. The DNA of the CDR3 is TGTGCCAGCACCTTCATGGGAGGCTATGGCTACACCTTC. It translates to CASTFMGGYGYTF.

V is TRBV7-2 and J is TRBJ2-7; 10 nucleotides align to TRBD1. From germline, CDR1 is SGHTA and CDR2 FQGNSA. The CDR3 consists of 13 residues. The V gene end was trimmed by 4 bases and the J gene end by 7 bases; junction bases not matched to a gene: 4. The CDR3 DNA reads as TGTGCCAGCAGCTCCTGGACAGGGGGAGAGCAGTACTTC. It codes for CASSSWTGGEQYF.

V is TRBV27 and J is TRBJ2-7; 7 nucleotides match TRBD1. J lost 2 bases, V lost 6 bases, and 7 bases had no gene match. Germline V gene lookup returns CDR1 MNHEY and CDR2 SMNVEV (reference sequence). The CDR3 contains 14 residues. This chain's CDR3 is CASRKTGYPYEQYF. The CDR3 coding sequence is TGTGCCAGCAGGAAGACAGGGTACCCCTACGAGCAGTACTTC.

The chain links TRBV5-1 to TRBJ1-4, with TRBD1 as a possible D gene (5 bases). CDR3 size: 16 residues. V was pared by 0 bases and J by 0 bases, with 9 bases between. Germline V CDR1 and CDR2: SGHRS, YFSETQ. The CDR3 DNA sequence: TGCGCCAGCAGCTTGGTGGGGCCAGCAACTAATGAAAAACTGTTTTTT. Translated, it gives CASSLVGPATNEKLFF.

The rearrangement links TRBV2 to TRBJ2-5; D is uncertain. Trimming left V 4 bases short and J 0 bases short, with 6 bases between. Germline V gene data show CDR1 as SNHLY and CDR2 as FYNNEI. The CDR3 has 13 amino acids. The CDR3 protein is CASSAQNQETQYF. CDR3 in DNA: TGTGCCAGCAGTGCCCAGAACCAAGAGACCCAGTACTTC. Complete variable domain (other parts from reference TRBV2 and TRBJ2-5): EPEVTQTPSHQVTQMGQEVILRCVPISNHLYFYWYRQILGQKVEFLVSFYNNEISEKSEIFDDQFSVERPDGSNFTLKIRSTKLEDSAMYFCASSAQNQETQYFGPGTRLLVL.

The CDR3 here is CASRRTSGNYEQYF. The CDR3 bases are TGTGCCAGCAGGCGGACTAGCGGGAATTACGAGCAGTACTTC. J is TRBJ2-7 and V is TRBV28; 12 nucleotides agree with TRBD2. The CDR3 totals 14 residues. With V trimmed by 6 bases and J by 4 bases, 4 bases remained unmatched. CDR1 is MDHEN and CDR2 is SYDVKM in the germline V gene.

The V call is TRBV9, the J call TRBJ2-1; TRBD2 aligns across 10 bases. Germline assignment: CDR1 SGDLS and CDR2 YYNGEE. The CDR3 loop spans 15 amino acids. V lost 0 bases, J lost 9 bases, and 6 bases stayed unmatched. The CDR3 DNA is TGTGCCAGCAGCGTAGGTTTAGCGGGAGGTTTTGAGCAGTTCTTC. It specifies CASSVGLAGGFEQFF.

The V gene is TRBV7-2, the J gene TRBJ2-3; 9 bases line up with TRBD1. Germline assignment: CDR1 SGHTA and CDR2 FQGNSA. The V gene end was trimmed by 1 base and the J gene end by 7 bases; junction bases not matched to a gene: 6. The CDR3 loop spans 15 amino acids. The CDR3 DNA is TGTGCCAGCAGCTTAGGGACAGGGGAAGGGAATACGCAGTATTTT. Translating gives CASSLGTGEGNTQYF.

This clone showed up just once. Other DNA variants within this sample encode the same CDR3. The genes are TRBV11-2 and TRBJ2-5, with no clear D. The CDR3 consists of 13 residues. The germline V gene encodes CDR1 SGHAT and CDR2 FQNNGV. The ends were cut back, 3 bases at V and 3 bases at J, with 8 bases in the middle. This chain's CDR3 is CASSLELEETQYF. As DNA, the CDR3 is TGTGCCAGCAGCTTGGAGCTCGAAGAGACCCAGTACTTC.

The V and J genes are TRBV10-3 and TRBJ1-3; no firm D call. CDR1 ENHRY and CDR2 SYGVKD come from the germline V gene. The CDR3 is 17 amino acids. V dropped 0 bases and J dropped 2 bases, with 14 bases sitting between them. The CDR3 nucleotides are TGTGCCATCAGTGAGTCTCACAGAGTTTCGACTGGAAACACCATATATTTT. Protein sequence: CAISESHRVSTGNTIYF.